This T cell receptor (beta chain) stems from a study of blood T cell repertoires in COVID-19. Authors' processing steps: Scientists estimated how many nucleated cells there were by amplifying reference gene primers. Sequencing used immunoSEQ multiplex PCR; TCRdb keeps in-frame clones, though not all of them. V, J and clone size derive from that table, while D and trimming were established from the DNA sequence. The profile shows some 300,000 clones, 88% of them singletons. Which cohort a participant joined came from the clinical history participants gave. Per germline, CDR1 SEHNR and CDR2 FQNEAQ (reference sequence). Between the trimmed V and J ends, which lost 4 bases and 12 bases, there was a span of 19 bases. The length of the CDR3 is 13 residues.

The rearrangement joins TRBV7-9 to TRBJ2-7; the D gene is possibly TRBD2 (6 bases). This clonotype was sampled from a woman aged 25-40 years who had recovered from COVID-19. Specimen: PBMCs or T cells enriched from blood (not recorded which). DNA for the CDR3: TGTGCCAGCAGCTCAAATGGGCAGGGAGGAAGGTACTTC. Translating it yields CASSSNGQGGRYF.